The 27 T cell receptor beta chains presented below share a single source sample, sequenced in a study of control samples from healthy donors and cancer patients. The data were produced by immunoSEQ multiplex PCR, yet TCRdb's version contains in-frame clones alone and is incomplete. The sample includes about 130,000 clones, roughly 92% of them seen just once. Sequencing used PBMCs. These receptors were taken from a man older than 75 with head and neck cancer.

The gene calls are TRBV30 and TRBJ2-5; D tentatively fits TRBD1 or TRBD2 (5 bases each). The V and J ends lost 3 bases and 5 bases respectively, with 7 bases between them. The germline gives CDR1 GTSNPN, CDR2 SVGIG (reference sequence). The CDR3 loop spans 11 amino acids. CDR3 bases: TGTGCCTGGAGGGGGGTTGAGACCCAGTACTTC. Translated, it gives CAWRGVETQYF.

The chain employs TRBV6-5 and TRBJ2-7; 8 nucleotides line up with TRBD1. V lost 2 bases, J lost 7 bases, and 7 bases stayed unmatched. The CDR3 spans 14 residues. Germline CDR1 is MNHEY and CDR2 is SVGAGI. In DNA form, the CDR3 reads TGTGCCAGCAGTTACGGGCAGGGGGCGAGGGAGCAGTACTTC. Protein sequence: CASSYGQGAREQYF.

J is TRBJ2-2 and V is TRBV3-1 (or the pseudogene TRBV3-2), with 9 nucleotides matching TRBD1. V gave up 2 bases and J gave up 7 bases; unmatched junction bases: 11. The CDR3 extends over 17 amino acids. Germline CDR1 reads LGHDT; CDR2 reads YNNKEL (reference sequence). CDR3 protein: CASSQTRTGDNIGELFF. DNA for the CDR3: TGTGCCAGCAGCCAAACTAGGACAGGGGACAATATCGGGGAGCTGTTTTTT.

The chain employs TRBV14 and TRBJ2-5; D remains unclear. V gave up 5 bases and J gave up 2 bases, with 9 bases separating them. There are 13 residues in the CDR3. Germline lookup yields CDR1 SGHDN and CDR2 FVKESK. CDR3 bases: TGTGCCAGCAGCGGAACCTCTCAAGAGACCCAGTACTTC. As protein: CASSGTSQETQYF.

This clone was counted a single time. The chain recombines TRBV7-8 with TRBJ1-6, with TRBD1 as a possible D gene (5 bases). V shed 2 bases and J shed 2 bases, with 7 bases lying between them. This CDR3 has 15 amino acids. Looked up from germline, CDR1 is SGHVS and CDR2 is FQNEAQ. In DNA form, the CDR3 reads TGTGCCAGCAGCTTAATCAGGGCCTATAATTCACCCCTCCACTTT. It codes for CASSLIRAYNSPLHF.

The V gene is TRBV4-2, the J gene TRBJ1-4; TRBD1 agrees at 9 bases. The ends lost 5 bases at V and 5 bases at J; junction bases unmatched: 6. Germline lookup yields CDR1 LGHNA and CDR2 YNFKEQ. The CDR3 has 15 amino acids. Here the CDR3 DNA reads TGTGCCAGCAGCTCCCCGGGACAGGGAAATGAAAAACTGTTTTTT. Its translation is CASSSPGQGNEKLFF.

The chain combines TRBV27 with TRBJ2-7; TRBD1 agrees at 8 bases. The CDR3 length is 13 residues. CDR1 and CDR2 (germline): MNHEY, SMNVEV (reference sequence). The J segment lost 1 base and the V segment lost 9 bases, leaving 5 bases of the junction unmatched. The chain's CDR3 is CASGDRLSYEQYF. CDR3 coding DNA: TGTGCCAGTGGGGACAGGTTATCCTACGAGCAGTACTTC.

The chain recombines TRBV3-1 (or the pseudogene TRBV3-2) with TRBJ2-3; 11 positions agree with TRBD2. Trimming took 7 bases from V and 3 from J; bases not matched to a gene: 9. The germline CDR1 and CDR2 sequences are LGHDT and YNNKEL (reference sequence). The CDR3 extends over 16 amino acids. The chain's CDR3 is CASKQYGTSGTDTQYF. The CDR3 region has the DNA TGTGCCAGCAAACAATATGGGACTAGCGGTACAGATACGCAGTATTTT.

CDR3 sequence: CASSQDRLAGGPIPYEQYF. The CDR3 DNA follows: TGTGCCAGCAGCCAAGATCGACTAGCGGGGGGGCCTATACCCTACGAGCAGTACTTC. The genes are TRBV3-1 (or the pseudogene TRBV3-2) and TRBJ2-7; 14 bases are shared with TRBD2. Trimming cost V 0 bases and J 2 bases; bases outside gene matches: 9. This CDR3 is 19 amino acids long. The germline CDR1 and CDR2 sequences are LGHDT and YNNKEL (reference sequence).

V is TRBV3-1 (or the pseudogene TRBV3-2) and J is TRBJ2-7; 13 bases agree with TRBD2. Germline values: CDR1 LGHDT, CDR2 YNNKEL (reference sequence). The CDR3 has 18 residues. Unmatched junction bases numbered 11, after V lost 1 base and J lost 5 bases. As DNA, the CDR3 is TGTGCCAGCAGCCAAGGCGATAGGGGACTAGCGGGATTAGACGAGCAGTACTTC. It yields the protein CASSQGDRGLAGLDEQYF.

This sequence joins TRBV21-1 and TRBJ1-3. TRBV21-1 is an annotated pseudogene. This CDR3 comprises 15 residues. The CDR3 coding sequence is TGTGCCAGCAGCACAGAGGTACTCTCTGGAAACACCATATATTTT. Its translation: CASSTEVLSGNTIYF.

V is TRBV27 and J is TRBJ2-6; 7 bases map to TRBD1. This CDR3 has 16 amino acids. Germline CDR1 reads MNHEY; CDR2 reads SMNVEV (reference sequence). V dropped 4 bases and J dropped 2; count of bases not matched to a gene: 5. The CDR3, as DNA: TGTGCCAGCAGTTGGACAGGTGGCACTGGGGCCAACGTCCTGACTTTC. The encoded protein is CASSWTGGTGANVLTF.

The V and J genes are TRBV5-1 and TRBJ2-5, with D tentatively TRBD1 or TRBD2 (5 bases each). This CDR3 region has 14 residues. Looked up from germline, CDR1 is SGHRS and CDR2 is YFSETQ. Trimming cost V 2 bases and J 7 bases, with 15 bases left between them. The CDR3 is CASSFGTGDGTQYF. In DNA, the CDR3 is TGCGCCAGCAGCTTCGGGACCGGCGACGGGACCCAGTACTTC.

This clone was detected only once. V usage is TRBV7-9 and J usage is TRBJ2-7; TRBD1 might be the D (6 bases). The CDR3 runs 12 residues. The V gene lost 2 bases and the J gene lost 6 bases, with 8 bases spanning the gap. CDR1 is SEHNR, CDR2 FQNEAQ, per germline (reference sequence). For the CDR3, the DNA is TGTGCCAGCAGCTTAAACAGGGCCGAGCAGTACTTC. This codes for CASSLNRAEQYF.

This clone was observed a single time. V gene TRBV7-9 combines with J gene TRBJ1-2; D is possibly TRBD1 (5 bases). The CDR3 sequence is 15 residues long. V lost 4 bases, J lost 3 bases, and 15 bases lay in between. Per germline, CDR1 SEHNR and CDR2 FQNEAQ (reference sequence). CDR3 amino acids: CASSSGWGRYYGYTF. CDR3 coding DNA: TGTGCCAGCAGCTCCGGATGGGGACGGTACTATGGCTACACCTTC.

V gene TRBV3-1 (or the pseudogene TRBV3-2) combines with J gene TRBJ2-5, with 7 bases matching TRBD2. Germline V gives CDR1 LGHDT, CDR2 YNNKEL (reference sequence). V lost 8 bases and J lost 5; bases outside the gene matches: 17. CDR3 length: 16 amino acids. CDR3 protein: CASSEVGGGPWETQYF. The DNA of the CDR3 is TGTGCCAGCTCCGAGGTTGGGGGAGGGCCTTGGGAGACCCAGTACTTC.

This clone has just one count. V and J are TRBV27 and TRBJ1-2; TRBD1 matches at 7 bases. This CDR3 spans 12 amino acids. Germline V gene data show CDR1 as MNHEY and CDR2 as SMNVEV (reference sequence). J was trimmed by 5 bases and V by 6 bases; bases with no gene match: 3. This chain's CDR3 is CASRTGAYGYTF. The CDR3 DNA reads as TGTGCCAGCAGAACAGGGGCTTATGGCTACACCTTC.

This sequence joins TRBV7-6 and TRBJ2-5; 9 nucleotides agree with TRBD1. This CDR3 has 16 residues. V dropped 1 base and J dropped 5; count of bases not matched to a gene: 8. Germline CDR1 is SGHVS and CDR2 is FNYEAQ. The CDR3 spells CASSLVGQGVSETQYF. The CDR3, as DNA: TGTGCCAGCAGCTTAGTGGGACAGGGAGTCTCCGAGACCCAGTACTTC.

CDR3 nucleotide sequence: TGCGCCAGCAGCGCCCGGACAGGAAGCACAGATACGCAGTATTTT. It yields the protein CASSARTGSTDTQYF. V gene TRBV5-1 combines with J gene TRBJ2-3; 7 bases map to TRBD1. V shed 4 bases and J 0 bases; nucleotides not matched to a gene: 5. The CDR3 has 15 amino acids. Germline assignment: CDR1 SGHRS and CDR2 YFSETQ.

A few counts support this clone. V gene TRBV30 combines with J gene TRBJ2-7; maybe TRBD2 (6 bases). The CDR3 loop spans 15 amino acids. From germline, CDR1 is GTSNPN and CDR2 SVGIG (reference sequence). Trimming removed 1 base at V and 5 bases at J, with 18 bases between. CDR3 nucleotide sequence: TGTGCCTGGAGTGGGGTTGGGGTAGCGGTGGACGAGCAGTACTTC. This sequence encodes CAWSGVGVAVDEQYF.

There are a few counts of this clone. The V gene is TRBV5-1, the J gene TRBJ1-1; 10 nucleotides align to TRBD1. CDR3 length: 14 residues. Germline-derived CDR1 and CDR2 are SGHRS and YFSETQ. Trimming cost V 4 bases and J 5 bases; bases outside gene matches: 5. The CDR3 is CASSPWTGGTEAFF. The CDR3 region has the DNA TGCGCCAGCAGCCCTTGGACAGGGGGGACTGAAGCTTTCTTT.

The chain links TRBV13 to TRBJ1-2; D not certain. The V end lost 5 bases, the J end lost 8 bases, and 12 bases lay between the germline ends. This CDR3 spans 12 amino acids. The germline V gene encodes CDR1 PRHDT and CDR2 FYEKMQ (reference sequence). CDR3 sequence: CASSQSGVGYTF. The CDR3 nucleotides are TGTGCCAGCAGCCAAAGCGGGGTGGGCTACACCTTC.

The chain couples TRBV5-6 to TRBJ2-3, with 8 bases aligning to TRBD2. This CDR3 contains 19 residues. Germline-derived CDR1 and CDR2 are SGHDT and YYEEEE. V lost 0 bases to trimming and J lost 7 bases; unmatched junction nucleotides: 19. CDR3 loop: CASSLAGTSSIRTANTQYF. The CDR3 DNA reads TGTGCCAGCAGCTTGGCCGGGACTAGTAGCATCCGAACAGCTAATACGCAGTATTTT.

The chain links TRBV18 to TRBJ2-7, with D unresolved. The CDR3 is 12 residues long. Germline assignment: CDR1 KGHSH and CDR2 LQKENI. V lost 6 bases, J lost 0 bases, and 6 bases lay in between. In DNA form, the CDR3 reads TGTGCCAGCTCTTCCCCCTCCTACGAGCAGTACTTC. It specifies CASSSPSYEQYF.

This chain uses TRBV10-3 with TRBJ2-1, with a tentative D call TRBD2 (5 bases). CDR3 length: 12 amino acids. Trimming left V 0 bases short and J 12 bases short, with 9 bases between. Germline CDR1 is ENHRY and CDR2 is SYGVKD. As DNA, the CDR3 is TGTGCCATCAGTGAGTCGAGGGAAAGGCAGTTCTTC. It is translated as CAISESRERQFF.

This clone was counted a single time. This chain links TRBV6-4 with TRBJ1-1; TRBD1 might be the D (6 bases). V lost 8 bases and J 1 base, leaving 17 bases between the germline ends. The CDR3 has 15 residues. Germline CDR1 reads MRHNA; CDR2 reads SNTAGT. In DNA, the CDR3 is TGTGCCAGCGGGACACCTAAACGGGGGAACACTGAAGCTTTCTTT. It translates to CASGTPKRGNTEAFF.

CDR3 nucleotide sequence: TGCGCCAGCAGCTTGGGAGGGGAGGCTGGAAACACCATATATTTT. Protein sequence: CASSLGGEAGNTIYF. V usage is TRBV5-1 and J usage is TRBJ1-3; D perhaps matches TRBD1 (5 bases). Germline V lookup: CDR1 SGHRS, CDR2 YFSETQ. Trimming left V 0 bases short and J 2 bases short, with 9 bases between. The CDR3 is 15 residues long.